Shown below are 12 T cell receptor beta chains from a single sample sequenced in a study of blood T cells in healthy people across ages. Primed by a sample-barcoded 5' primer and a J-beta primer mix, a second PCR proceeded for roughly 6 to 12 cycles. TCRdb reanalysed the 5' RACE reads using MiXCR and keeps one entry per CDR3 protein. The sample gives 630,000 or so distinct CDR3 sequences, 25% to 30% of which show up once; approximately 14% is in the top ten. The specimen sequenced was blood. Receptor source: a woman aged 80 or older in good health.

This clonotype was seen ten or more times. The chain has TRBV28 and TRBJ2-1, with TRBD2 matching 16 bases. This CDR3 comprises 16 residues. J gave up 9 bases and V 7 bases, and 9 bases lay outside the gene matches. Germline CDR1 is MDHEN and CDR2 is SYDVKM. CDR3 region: CASKTGTSGGAFEQFF. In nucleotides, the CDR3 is TGTGCCAGCAAGACCGGGACTAGCGGGGGGGCCTTTGAGCAGTTCTTC.

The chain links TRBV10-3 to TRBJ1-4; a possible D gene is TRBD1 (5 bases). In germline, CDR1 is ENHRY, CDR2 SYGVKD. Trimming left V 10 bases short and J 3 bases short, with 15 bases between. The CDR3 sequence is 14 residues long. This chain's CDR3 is CASSTSGANEKLFF. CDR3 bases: TGTGCCAGCAGCACCTCGGGGGCTAATGAAAAACTGTTTTTT.

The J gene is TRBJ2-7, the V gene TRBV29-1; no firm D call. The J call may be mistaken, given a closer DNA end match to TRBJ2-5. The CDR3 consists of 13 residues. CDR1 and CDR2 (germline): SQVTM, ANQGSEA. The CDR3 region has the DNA TGCAGCGTTGACGGTAATGGACGGGAGACCCAGTACTTC. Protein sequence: CSVDGNGRETQYF.

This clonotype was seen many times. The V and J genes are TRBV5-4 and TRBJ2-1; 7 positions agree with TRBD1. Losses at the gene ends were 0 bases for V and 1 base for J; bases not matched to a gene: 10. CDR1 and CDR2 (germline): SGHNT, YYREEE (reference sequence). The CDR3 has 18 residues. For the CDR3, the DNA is TGTGCCAGCAGCTTGGCCAGCGCAGGGGGACGGTCCTACAATGAGCAGTTCTTC. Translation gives CASSLASAGGRSYNEQFF.

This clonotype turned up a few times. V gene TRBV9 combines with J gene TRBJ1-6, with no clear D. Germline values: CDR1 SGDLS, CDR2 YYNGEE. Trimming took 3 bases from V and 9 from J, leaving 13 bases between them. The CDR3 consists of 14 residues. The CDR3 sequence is CASSAPDFRSPLHF. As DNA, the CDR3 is TGTGCCAGCAGCGCACCAGATTTTCGTTCACCCCTCCACTTT.

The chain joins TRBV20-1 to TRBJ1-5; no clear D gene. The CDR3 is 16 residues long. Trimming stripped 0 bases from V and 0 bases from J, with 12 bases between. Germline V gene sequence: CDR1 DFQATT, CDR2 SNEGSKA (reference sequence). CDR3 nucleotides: TGCAGTGCTAGAGATAGGTCCCAGTATAGCAATCAGCCCCAGCATTTT. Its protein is CSARDRSQYSNQPQHF.

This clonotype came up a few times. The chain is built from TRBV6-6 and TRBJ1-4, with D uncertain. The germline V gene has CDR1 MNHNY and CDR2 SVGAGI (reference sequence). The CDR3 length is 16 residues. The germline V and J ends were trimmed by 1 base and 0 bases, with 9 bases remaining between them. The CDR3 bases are TGTGCCAGCAGTTACTTTGGGCCTTCAACTAATGAAAAACTGTTTTTT. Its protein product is CASSYFGPSTNEKLFF.

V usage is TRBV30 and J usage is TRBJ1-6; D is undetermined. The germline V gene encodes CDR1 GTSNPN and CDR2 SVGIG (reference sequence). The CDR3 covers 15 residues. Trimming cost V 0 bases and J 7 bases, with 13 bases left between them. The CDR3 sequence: CAWSVSDLTNSPLHF. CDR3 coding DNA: TGTGCCTGGAGTGTCTCCGACCTAACCAATTCACCCCTCCACTTT.

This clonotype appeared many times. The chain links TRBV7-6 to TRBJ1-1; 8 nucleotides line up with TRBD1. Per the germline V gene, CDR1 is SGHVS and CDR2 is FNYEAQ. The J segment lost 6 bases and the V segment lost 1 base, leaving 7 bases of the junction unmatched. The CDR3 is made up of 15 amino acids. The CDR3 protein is CASSLGTGSTPEAFF. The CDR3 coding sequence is TGTGCCAGCAGCTTAGGGACAGGGTCTACCCCTGAAGCTTTCTTT.

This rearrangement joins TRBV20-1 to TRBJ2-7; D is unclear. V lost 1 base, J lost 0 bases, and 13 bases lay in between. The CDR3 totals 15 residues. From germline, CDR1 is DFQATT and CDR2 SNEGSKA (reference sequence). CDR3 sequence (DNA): TGCAGTGCTAGAGTCCTACCCTCGAGCTCCTACGAGCAGTACTTC. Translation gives CSARVLPSSSYEQYF.

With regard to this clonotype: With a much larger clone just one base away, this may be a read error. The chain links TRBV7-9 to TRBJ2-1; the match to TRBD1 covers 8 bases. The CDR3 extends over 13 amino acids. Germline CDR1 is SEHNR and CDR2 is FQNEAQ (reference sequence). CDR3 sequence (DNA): TGTGCCAGCAGCCCGGGACAGGCGGATGAGCGGTTCTTC. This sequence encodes CASSPGQADERFF.

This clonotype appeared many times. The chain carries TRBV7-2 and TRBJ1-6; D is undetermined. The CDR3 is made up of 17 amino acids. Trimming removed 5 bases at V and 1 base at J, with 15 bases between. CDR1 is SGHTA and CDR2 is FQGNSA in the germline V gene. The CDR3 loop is CASSPPRDRSYNSPLHF. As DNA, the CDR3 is TGTGCCAGCAGCCCTCCTCGGGATAGGTCCTATAATTCACCCCTCCACTTT.